The 3 T cell receptor beta chains below come from one sample, sequenced in a study of blood T cell repertoires in COVID-19. TCRdb keeps only in-frame clones here, not all; method: immunoSEQ multiplex PCR. The repertoire has about 170,000 clones, about 82% of them found once; the top ten carry about 8.8%. Material: peripheral blood. These receptors originate from an elderly woman with COVID-19, enrolled during active disease.

This clone was found once. The rearrangement uses TRBV6-1 and TRBJ2-3, with a possible D match to TRBD1 (6 bases). The CDR3 runs to 15 residues. Trimming shortened V by 1 base and J by 4 bases, and 12 bases separated the two germline ends. Germline CDR1 reads MNHNS; CDR2 reads SASEGT. The CDR3 protein is CASSEVTGIPDTQYF. The CDR3, as DNA: TGTGCCAGCAGTGAAGTTACAGGGATCCCAGATACGCAGTATTTT.

The chain joins TRBV19 to TRBJ1-2; 9 bases match TRBD1. The germline gives CDR1 LNHDA, CDR2 SQIVND (reference sequence). Germline trimming cut 3 bases from V and 1 base from J; bases unmatched to any gene: 6. This CDR3 region has 16 residues. The CDR3: CASSMGTGRINYGYTF. The DNA for the CDR3 is TGTGCCAGTAGTATGGGGACAGGGAGAATTAACTATGGCTACACCTTC. The full variable domain, completed using reference TRBV19 and TRBJ1-2, is DGGITQSPKYLFRKEGQNVTLSCEQNLNHDAMYWYRQDPGQGLRLIYYSQIVNDFQKGDIAEGYSVSREKKESFPLTVTSAQKNPTAFYLCASSMGTGRINYGYTFGSGTRLTVV.

The chain joins TRBV19 to TRBJ1-2, with D unresolved. V lost 5 bases, J lost 4 bases, and 11 bases lay in between. This CDR3 has 13 residues. Per germline, CDR1 LNHDA and CDR2 SQIVND (reference sequence). CDR3 sequence (DNA): TGTGCCAGTAGTCCAACAGCCCCCTATGGCTACACCTTC. Amino acid sequence: CASSPTAPYGYTF.